The source of this TCR beta chain is a study of blood T cell repertoires in COVID-19. Clones were sequenced by immunoSEQ multiplex PCR, and TCRdb holds only the in-frame ones, with some missing. The sample includes just over 650,000 clones, 85% to 90% seen only once; the top ten take roughly 0.26%. Germline V CDR1 and CDR2: DFQATT, SNEGSKA (reference sequence). CDR3 length equals 11 residues. Deletions cut 3 bases from V and 7 bases from J, with 9 bases between. The chain joins TRBV20-1 to TRBJ1-1, with D hard to call. The sequenced sample consisted of peripheral blood. The TCR sequence derives from a young woman with acute or convalescent COVID-19. CDR3 nucleotides: TGCAGTGCTAGGGGCCAGAATGAAGCTTTCTTT. Its translation: CSARGQNEAFF.